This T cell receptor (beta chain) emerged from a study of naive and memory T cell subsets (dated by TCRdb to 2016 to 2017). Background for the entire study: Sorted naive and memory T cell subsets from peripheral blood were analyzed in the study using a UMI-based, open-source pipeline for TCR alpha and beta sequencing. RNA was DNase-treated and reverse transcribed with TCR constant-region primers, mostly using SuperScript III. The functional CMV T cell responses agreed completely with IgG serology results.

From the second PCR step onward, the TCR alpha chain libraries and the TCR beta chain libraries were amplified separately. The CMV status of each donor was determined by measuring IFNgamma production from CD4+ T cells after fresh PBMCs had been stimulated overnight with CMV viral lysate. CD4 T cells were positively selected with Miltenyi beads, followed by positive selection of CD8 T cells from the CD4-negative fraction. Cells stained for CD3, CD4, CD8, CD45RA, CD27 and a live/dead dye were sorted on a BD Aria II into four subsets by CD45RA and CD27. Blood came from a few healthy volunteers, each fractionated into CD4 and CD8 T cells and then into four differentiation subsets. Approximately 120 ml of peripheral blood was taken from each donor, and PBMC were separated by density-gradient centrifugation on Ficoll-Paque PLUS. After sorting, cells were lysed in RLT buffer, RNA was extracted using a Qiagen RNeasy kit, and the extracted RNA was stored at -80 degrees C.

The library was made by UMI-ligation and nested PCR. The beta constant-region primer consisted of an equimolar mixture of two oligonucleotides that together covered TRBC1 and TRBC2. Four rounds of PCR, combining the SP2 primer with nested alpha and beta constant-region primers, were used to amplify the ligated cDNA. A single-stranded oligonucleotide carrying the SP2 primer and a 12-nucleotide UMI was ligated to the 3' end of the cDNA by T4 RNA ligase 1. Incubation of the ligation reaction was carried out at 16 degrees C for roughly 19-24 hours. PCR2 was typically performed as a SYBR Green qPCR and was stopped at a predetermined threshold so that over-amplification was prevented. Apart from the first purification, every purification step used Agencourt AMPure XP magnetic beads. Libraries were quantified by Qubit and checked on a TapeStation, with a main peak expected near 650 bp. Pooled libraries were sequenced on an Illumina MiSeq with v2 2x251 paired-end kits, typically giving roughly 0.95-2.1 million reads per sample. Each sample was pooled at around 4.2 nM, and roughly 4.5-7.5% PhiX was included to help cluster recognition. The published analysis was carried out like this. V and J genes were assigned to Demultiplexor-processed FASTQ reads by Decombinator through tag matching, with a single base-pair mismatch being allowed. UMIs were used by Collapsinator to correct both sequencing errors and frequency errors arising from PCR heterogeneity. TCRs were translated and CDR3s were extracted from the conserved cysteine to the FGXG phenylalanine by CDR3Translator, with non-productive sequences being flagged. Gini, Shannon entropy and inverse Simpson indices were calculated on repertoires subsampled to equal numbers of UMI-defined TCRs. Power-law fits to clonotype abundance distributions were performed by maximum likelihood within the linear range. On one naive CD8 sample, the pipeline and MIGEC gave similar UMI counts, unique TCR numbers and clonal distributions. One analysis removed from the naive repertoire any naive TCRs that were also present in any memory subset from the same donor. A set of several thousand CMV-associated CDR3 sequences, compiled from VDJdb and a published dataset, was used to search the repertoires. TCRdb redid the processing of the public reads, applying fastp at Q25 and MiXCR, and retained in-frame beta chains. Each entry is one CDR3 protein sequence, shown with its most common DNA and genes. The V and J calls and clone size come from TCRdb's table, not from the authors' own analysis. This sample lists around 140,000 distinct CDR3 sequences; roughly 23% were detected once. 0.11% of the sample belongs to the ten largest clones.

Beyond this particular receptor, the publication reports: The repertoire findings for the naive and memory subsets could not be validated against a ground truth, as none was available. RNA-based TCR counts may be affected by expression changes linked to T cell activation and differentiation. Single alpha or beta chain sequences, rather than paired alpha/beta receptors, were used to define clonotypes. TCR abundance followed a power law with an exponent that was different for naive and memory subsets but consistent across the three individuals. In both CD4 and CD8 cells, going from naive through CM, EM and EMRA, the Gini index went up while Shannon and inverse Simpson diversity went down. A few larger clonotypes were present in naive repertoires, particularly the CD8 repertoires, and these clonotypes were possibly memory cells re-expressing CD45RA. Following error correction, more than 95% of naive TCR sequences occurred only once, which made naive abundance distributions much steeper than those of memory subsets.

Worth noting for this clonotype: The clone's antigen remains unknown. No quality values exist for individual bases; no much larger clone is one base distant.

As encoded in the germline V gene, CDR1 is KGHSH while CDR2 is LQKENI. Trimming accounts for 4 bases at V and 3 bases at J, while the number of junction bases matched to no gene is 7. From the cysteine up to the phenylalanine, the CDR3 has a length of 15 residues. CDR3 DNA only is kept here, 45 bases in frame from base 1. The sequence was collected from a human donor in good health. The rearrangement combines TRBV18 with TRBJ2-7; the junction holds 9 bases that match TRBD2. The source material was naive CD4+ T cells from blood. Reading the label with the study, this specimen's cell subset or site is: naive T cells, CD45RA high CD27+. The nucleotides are TGTGCCAGCTCACTTAGACTAGCGGAGATCTACGAGCAGTACTTC. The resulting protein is CASSLRLAEIYEQYF.